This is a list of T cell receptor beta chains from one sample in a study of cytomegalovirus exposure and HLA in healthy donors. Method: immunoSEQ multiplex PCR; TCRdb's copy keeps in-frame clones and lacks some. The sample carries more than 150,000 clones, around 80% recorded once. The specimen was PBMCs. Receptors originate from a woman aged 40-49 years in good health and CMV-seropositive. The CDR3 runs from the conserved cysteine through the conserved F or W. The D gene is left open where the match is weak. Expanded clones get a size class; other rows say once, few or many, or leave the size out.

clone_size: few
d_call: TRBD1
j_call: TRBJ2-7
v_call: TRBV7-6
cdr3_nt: TGTGCCAGCAGCCCCGGGACAGGCCTCGAGCAGTACTTC
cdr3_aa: CASSPGTGLEQYF

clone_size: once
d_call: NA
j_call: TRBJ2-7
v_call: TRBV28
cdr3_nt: TGTGCCAGCAGAACCGGGGTCAGGATCGGTGAGCAGTACTTC
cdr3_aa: CASRTGVRIGEQYF

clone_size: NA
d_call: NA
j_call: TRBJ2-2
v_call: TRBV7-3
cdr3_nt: TGTGCCAGCAGCTTAACGTCAACCGGGGAGCTGTTTTTT
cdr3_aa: CASSLTSTGELFF

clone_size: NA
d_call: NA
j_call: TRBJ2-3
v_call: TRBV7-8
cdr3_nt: TGTGCCAGCAGCACCCAAACAGGCGCCACAGATACGCAGTATTTT
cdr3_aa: CASSTQTGATDTQYF

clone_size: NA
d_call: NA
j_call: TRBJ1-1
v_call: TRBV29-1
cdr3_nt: TGCAGCGTTGAAGATCGAAGAGGGCCCTTTCAAGGAAACACTGAAGCTTTCTTT
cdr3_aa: CSVEDRRGPFQGNTEAFF

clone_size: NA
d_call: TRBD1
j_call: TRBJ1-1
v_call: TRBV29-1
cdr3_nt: TGCAGCGTAACAGGGGAATTAGGGCTCACTGAAGCTTTCTTT
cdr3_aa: CSVTGELGLTEAFF

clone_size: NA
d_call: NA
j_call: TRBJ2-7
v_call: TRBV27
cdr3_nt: TGTGCCAGCAGCCTCACAGGGGGGGAAGGGGAGCAGTACTTC
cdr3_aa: CASSLTGGEGEQYF

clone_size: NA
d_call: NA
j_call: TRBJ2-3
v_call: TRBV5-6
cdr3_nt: TGTGCCAGCAGCTTCATCACAGGGTCCGGAGGTACGCAGTATTTT
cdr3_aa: CASSFITGSGGTQYF

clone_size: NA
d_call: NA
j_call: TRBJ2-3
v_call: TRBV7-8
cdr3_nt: TGTGCCAGCAGCCCAAGCGGGTACCGCACAGATACGCAGTATTTT
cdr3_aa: CASSPSGYRTDTQYF

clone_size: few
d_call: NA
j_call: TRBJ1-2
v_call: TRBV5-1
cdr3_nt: TGCGCCAGCAGCTTTGAATCAGGGGTAGGGGGCTACACCTTC
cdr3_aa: CASSFESGVGGYTF

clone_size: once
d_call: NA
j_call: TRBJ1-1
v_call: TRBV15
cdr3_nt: TGTGCCACCAGCAGAGCCTTCCCCCTCCTTGGCGCTTTCTTT
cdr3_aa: CATSRAFPLLGAFF

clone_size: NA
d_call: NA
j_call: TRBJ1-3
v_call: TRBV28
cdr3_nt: TGTGCCAGCATCCTGGGAGGGGCTGGAAACACCATATATTTT
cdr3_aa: CASILGGAGNTIYF

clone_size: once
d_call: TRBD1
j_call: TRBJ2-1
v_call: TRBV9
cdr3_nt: TGTGCCAGCAGTGCTAGGGACAGAGCGAGGTATGAGCAGTTCTTC
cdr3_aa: CASSARDRARYEQFF

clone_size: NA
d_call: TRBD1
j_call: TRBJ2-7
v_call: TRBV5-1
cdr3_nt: TGCGCCAGCAGCCAGATGGACAGGAGCTACGAGCAGTACTTC
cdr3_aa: CASSQMDRSYEQYF

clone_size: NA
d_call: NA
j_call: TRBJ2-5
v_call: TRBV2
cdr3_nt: TGTGCCAGCGGGGAGACTCGGACGGCTCAAGAGACCCAGTACTTC
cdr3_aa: CASGETRTAQETQYF

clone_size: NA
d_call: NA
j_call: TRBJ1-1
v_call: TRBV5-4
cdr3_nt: TGTGCCAGCAGCTTGGTGGGGGGGGACACTGAAGCTTTCTTT
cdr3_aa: CASSLVGGDTEAFF